One sample yielded the 18 T cell receptor beta chains listed below, sequenced in a study of T cell repertoires in cytomegalovirus infection (dated by TCRdb to the late 2010s). Which antigens these TCRs recognize remains unknown. The instrument was an Illumina HiSeq 1500. TCRdb reprocessed the public reads (quality trimming at Q25 with fastp, clone calling with MiXCR) and kept in-frame beta chains. Every distinct CDR3 protein forms one entry, paired with its most common genes and DNA. The sample profile shows 250,000 to 300,000 distinct CDR3 sequences; around 20% of them were found once. The biggest ten clones account for approximately 19% of the sample. This specimen's treatment or condition label, interpreted: in vitro stimulation with specific CMV peptide epitopes to enrich CMV-specific T cells. Sequencing used cultured PBMCs, obtained from culture after CMV antigen stimulation. Receptors originate from a human donor in good health (CMV status not recorded). Some clones in this sample may be carry-over from other donors' samples.

This clonotype showed up many times. This rearrangement joins TRBV7-2 to TRBJ2-1; 11 nucleotides line up with TRBD2. The CDR3 covers 18 residues. The V and J ends lost 5 bases and 7 bases, in that order; junction bases with no gene match: 16. Germline V gives CDR1 SGHTA, CDR2 FQGNSA. The CDR3 DNA follows: TGTGCCAGCAGCCCCGGTAGTTTAGCGGGAGGGCCGTGGAATGAGCAGTTCTTC. Encoded protein: CASSPGSLAGGPWNEQFF.

This clonotype came up once. The V call is TRBV12-3 or TRBV12-4, the J call TRBJ2-1; TRBD2 matches at 9 bases. V lost 3 bases and J lost 4; bases outside the gene matches: 4. The CDR3 is made up of 15 amino acids. As DNA, the CDR3 is TGTGCCAGCAGTTTTGGGCTAGCGGGGTACAATGAGCAGTTCTTC. Residues: CASSFGLAGYNEQFF.

This chain joins TRBV7-9 and TRBJ1-5; perhaps TRBD1 as D (6 bases). Trimming removed 4 bases at V and 4 bases at J, with 11 bases between. CDR3 length: 14 residues. Looked up from germline, CDR1 is SEHNR and CDR2 is FQNEAQ (reference sequence). CDR3 sequence: CASSYMDSNQPQHF. CDR3 sequence (DNA): TGTGCCAGCAGCTATATGGACAGTAATCAGCCCCAGCATTTT.

This clonotype was detected a few times. J is TRBJ2-2 and V is TRBV9, with 8 bases aligning to TRBD2. The CDR3 length is 16 residues. The germline CDR1 and CDR2 sequences are SGDLS and YYNGEE. V lost 4 bases to trimming and J lost 2 bases; unmatched junction nucleotides: 7. The DNA for the CDR3 is TGTGCCAGCAGCCTGGGGCTAGCGGGCAACACCGGGGAGCTGTTTTTT. Translating gives CASSLGLAGNTGELFF.

This clonotype came up a few times. The chain is built from TRBV30 and TRBJ1-2; D is undetermined. Per the germline V gene, CDR1 is GTSNPN and CDR2 is SVGIG (reference sequence). CDR3 length: 13 amino acids. V dropped 3 bases and J dropped 8 bases, with 16 bases sitting between them. CDR3 in DNA: TGTGCCTGGAGCGCCCAGACCATCGGGGGCTACACCTTC. As protein: CAWSAQTIGGYTF.

J is TRBJ2-3 and V is TRBV11-2; 12 positions match TRBD2. V lost 6 bases to trimming and J lost 6 bases; unmatched junction nucleotides: 4. The length of the CDR3 is 14 residues. In germline, CDR1 is SGHAT, CDR2 FQNNGV. The DNA for the CDR3 is TGTGCCAGCAGGACTAGCGGGAGAGGTGATACGCAGTATTTT. Residues: CASRTSGRGDTQYF.

This rearrangement joins TRBV10-3 to TRBJ2-7; 10 bases line up with TRBD1. The V gene end was trimmed by 2 bases and the J gene end by 3 bases; junction bases not matched to a gene: 7. This CDR3 spans 16 amino acids. The germline CDR1 and CDR2 sequences are ENHRY and SYGVKD. The CDR3 loop reads CAISEAGTGVCYEQYV. CDR3 bases: TGTGCCATCAGTGAGGCGGGGACAGGGGTTTGCTACGAGCAGTACGTC.

The table lists this clonotype with a count of one. The V and J genes are TRBV12-3 or TRBV12-4 and TRBJ2-3; 8 bases map to TRBD2. Unmatched junction bases numbered 7, after V lost 8 bases and J lost 0 bases. The CDR3 runs to 15 residues. CDR3: CASGSGVGSTDTQYF. DNA for the CDR3: TGTGCCAGCGGTAGCGGGGTTGGGAGCACAGATACGCAGTATTTT.

This clonotype was counted ten times or more. The CDR3 protein is CASSLVVLGATDTQYF. In DNA form, the CDR3 reads TGTGCCAGCAGCTTAGTAGTCTTGGGGGCCACAGATACGCAGTATTTT. The chain uses TRBV7-2 and TRBJ2-3; D perhaps matches TRBD1 (6 bases). Per the germline V gene, CDR1 is SGHTA and CDR2 is FQGNSA. V was shortened by 1 base and J by 2 bases, with 13 bases between the two germline ends. This CDR3 comprises 16 residues.

The genes are TRBV4-3 and TRBJ2-5, with 10 bases matching TRBD1. There are 14 residues in the CDR3. CDR1 is LGHNA and CDR2 is YSLEER in the germline V gene. V lost 4 bases and J lost 3; bases outside the gene matches: 2. The CDR3 sequence is CASSRGQGEETQYF. For the CDR3, the DNA is TGCGCCAGCAGCCGAGGACAGGGGGAAGAGACCCAGTACTTC.

The table lists this clonotype with many counts. V usage is TRBV7-3 and J usage is TRBJ1-6, with D maybe TRBD1 (5 bases). V lost 4 bases, J lost 14 bases, and 12 bases lay in between. This CDR3 comprises 12 residues. Germline CDR1 reads SGHTA; CDR2 reads FQGTGA. The CDR3 bases are TGTGCCAGCAGCTCGGCGGGGGGTACCCTCCACTTT. This translates into CASSSAGGTLHF. The whole variable domain, filled in from reference TRBV7-3 and TRBJ1-6, reads GAGVSQTPSNKVTEKGKYVELRCDPISGHTALYWYRQSLGQGPEFLIYFQGTGAADDSGLPNDRFFAVRPEGSVSTLKIQRTERGDSAVYLCASSSAGGTLHFGNGTRLTVT.

V usage is TRBV13 and J usage is TRBJ1-4, with unresolved D. V was trimmed by 5 bases and J by 8 bases, leaving 9 bases between them. CDR3 length: 12 amino acids. Germline CDR1 is PRHDT and CDR2 is FYEKMQ (reference sequence). Here the CDR3 reads CASSRQSEKLFF. CDR3 DNA: TGTGCCAGCAGCCGGCAATCGGAAAAACTGTTTTTT.

This clonotype was recorded a few times. V usage is TRBV7-8 and J usage is TRBJ2-1; 14 nucleotides align to TRBD2. This CDR3 is built from 14 residues. Germline CDR1 and CDR2: SGHVS and FQNEAQ. After removal of 7 bases from V and 10 bases from J, the junction contained 6 bases not matched to a gene. The CDR3 protein is CASNIRLAGGEQFF. The CDR3 coding sequence is TGTGCCAGCAACATCCGACTAGCGGGAGGGGAGCAGTTCTTC.

The gene calls are TRBV29-1 and TRBJ2-3; 10 bases align to TRBD2. After removal of 7 bases from V and 5 bases from J, the junction contained 12 bases not matched to a gene. CDR1 is SQVTM, CDR2 ANQGSEA, per germline. The CDR3 is made up of 15 amino acids. The CDR3 loop is CSAKTGSGRGDTQYF. DNA of the CDR3: TGCAGCGCCAAGACTGGAAGCGGGAGGGGAGATACGCAGTATTTT.

This rearrangement joins TRBV19 to TRBJ1-2, with 8 nucleotides matching TRBD1. This CDR3 comprises 13 residues. V lost 7 bases and J lost 6; bases outside the gene matches: 7. Germline CDR1 is LNHDA and CDR2 is SQIVND (reference sequence). This CDR3 is CASKSQGVNGYTF. The CDR3 DNA is TGTGCCAGTAAATCACAGGGGGTAAATGGCTACACCTTC. Full variable domain (missing parts from reference TRBV19 and TRBJ1-2): DGGITQSPKYLFRKEGQNVTLSCEQNLNHDAMYWYRQDPGQGLRLIYYSQIVNDFQKGDIAEGYSVSREKKESFPLTVTSAQKNPTAFYLCASKSQGVNGYTFGSGTRLTVV.

In this sample, this clonotype turned up many times. The genes are TRBV20-1 and TRBJ1-2; maybe TRBD1 (6 bases). Germline V gene data show CDR1 as DFQATT and CDR2 as SNEGSKA (reference sequence). This CDR3 has 13 amino acids. The V gene lost 6 bases and the J gene lost 7 bases, with 18 bases spanning the gap. CDR3 residues: CSALITGFGGYTF. The DNA for the CDR3 is TGCAGTGCCCTTATTACAGGGTTCGGTGGCTACACCTTC.

This clonotype was seen more than once but under ten times. The J gene is TRBJ2-2, the V gene TRBV7-6; 8 positions agree with TRBD1. V lost 6 bases to trimming and J lost 7 bases; unmatched junction nucleotides: 4. Germline V lookup: CDR1 SGHVS, CDR2 FNYEAQ. The CDR3 is 13 residues long. CDR3 amino acids: CASRPTGDGELFF. The CDR3 nucleotides are TGTGCCAGCAGACCGACAGGGGACGGGGAGCTGTTTTTT.

This clonotype has more than one count but fewer than ten. This rearrangement joins TRBV7-2 to TRBJ2-5; a possible D gene is TRBD1 (5 bases). The CDR3 loop spans 14 amino acids. V shed 7 bases and J shed 1 base, with 13 bases lying between them. Per the germline V gene, CDR1 is SGHTA and CDR2 is FQGNSA. The CDR3 sequence is CASTPRQFQETQYF. CDR3 DNA: TGTGCCAGCACCCCCCGACAGTTCCAAGAGACCCAGTACTTC.